This T cell receptor beta chain is from a study of beta chain features in type 1 diabetes. Background on the study: Analysis included 100 million to 110 million sorted cells drawn from all samples.

The investigators reverse transcribed all of the isolated RNA, so they sequenced expressed TCRB transcripts. Stem cell-like memory T cell samples came in at an average of about 910,000 reads. Method: immunoSEQ multiplex PCR; TCRdb's copy keeps in-frame clones and lacks some. The table shows 20,000 to 25,000 clones, with about three fifths occurring only once. Regarding this clone: Its antigen is still unknown.

General study points: Shorter TCRB CDR3s, moderately but significantly so, were found in Type 1 diabetes patients in all four CD4+ subsets.

CDR1 is SQVTM, CDR2 ANQGSEA, per germline. Trimming took 7 bases from V and 0 from J, leaving 6 bases between them. This CDR3 is 11 amino acids long. Populations obtained by sorting all exceeded 95% purity. The TCR was taken from a man aged 18 to 29 with type 1 diabetes. The sequenced material came from stem cell memory CD4+ T cells from blood. This chain connects TRBV29-1 to TRBJ1-1; D unresolved. The CDR3 region is CSASVNTEAFF. CDR3 bases: TGCAGCGCCTCAGTGAACACTGAAGCTTTCTTT.